These 30 T cell receptor beta chains were sequenced from one sample in a study of blood T cell repertoires in COVID-19. The method was immunoSEQ multiplex PCR; TCRdb's version includes in-frame clones alone and lacks a portion of them. This sample yields about 150,000 clones, of which about 90% are seen a single time; 0.55% belongs to the top ten. Material: peripheral blood. These receptors came from a man over 45 with acute or convalescent COVID-19.

The chain joins TRBV12-2 to TRBJ2-1; the table's D gene call, TRBD2, was not cross checked with the DNA. TRBV12-2 constitutes a pseudogene. CDR3 length: 17 residues. CDR3 coding DNA: TGTGCAAGTCGCTTATCACCGGACTACCCCTCCTACAATGAGCAGTTCTTC. Its protein product is CASRLSPDYPSYNEQFF.

This chain connects TRBV6-5 to TRBJ2-7, with 8 bases matching TRBD2. V trimming: 8 bases; J trimming: 5 bases; junction bases outside the gene matches: 5. The CDR3 has 12 residues. Germline CDR1 MNHEY, CDR2 SVGAGI. The CDR3 DNA is TGTGCCAGCCGGGGGGGAGGGGACGAGCAGTACTTC. It translates to CASRGGGDEQYF.

The chain employs TRBV5-4 and TRBJ1-3, with 8 nucleotides matching TRBD1. This CDR3 spans 17 amino acids. The germline V gene has CDR1 SGHNT and CDR2 YYREEE (reference sequence). Trimming removed 5 bases from V and 0 bases from J; junction bases left unmatched: 10. The CDR3 region is CASSFWTGLSSGNTIYF. In nucleotides, the CDR3 is TGTGCCAGCAGTTTTTGGACAGGGCTAAGCTCTGGAAACACCATATATTTT.

This chain uses TRBV4-2 with TRBJ2-1; D might be TRBD2 (6 bases). Trimming shortened V by 0 bases and J by 12 bases, and 15 bases separated the two germline ends. Germline V gene lookup returns CDR1 LGHNA and CDR2 YNFKEQ. The CDR3 length is 14 residues. CDR3 in amino acids: CASSQELAFKRQFF. As DNA, the CDR3 is TGTGCCAGCAGCCAAGAACTAGCCTTCAAGAGGCAGTTCTTC.

The rearrangement joins TRBV9 to TRBJ1-4, with 10 nucleotides matching TRBD1. Unmatched junction bases numbered 4, after V lost 2 bases and J lost 6 bases. This CDR3 comprises 15 residues. CDR1 and CDR2 (germline): SGDLS, YYNGEE. The chain's CDR3 is CASSVIGTGDEKLFF. The CDR3 DNA is TGTGCCAGCAGCGTCATCGGGACAGGGGATGAAAAACTGTTTTTT.

This clone has a single count. This rearrangement joins TRBV5-1 to TRBJ2-5; 7 bases match TRBD2. The germline V gene has CDR1 SGHRS and CDR2 YFSETQ. Germline trimming cut 3 bases from V and 4 bases from J; bases unmatched to any gene: 6. This CDR3 is built from 14 residues. The CDR3 loop reads CASSSLAGTETQYF. CDR3 in DNA: TGCGCCAGCAGCTCCTTAGCGGGCACAGAGACCCAGTACTTC.

This clone was detected only a few times. This chain joins TRBV5-7 and TRBJ2-7; 10 positions agree with TRBD2. TRBV5-7 is identified as an open reading frame with a role that is uncertain. J gave up 3 bases and V 2 bases, and 2 bases lay outside the gene matches. This CDR3 contains 14 residues. In DNA, the CDR3 is TGTGCCAGCAGCTTTAGCGGGGGGAACTACGAGCAGTACGTC. Encoded protein: CASSFSGGNYEQYV.

This clone appeared a few times. DNA of the CDR3: TGTGCCAGTACCTTATGGGACATTCGGCCCCAGCATTTT. Protein sequence: CASTLWDIRPQHF. J is TRBJ1-5 and V is TRBV2; TRBD1 might be the D (6 bases). Trimming shortened V by 9 bases and J by 9 bases, and 18 bases separated the two germline ends. Germline CDR1 and CDR2: SNHLY and FYNNEI. The CDR3 totals 13 residues.

The chain recombines TRBV19 with TRBJ2-1; the D gene is possibly TRBD2 (7 bases). The V gene lost 5 bases and the J gene lost 2 bases, with 19 bases spanning the gap. Germline CDR1 LNHDA, CDR2 SQIVND (reference sequence). The CDR3 spans 17 residues. The CDR3 bases are TGTGCCAGTAGTTCGTCTCGGGGGGCCCCAACCTACAATGAGCAGTTCTTC. Its translation: CASSSSRGAPTYNEQFF.

CDR3 sequence (DNA): TGTGCCAGTAGTCCCAGGGCAGGGCGGGAGCAGTACGTC. Amino acid sequence: CASSPRAGREQYV. This chain connects TRBV19 to TRBJ2-7; tentative D call: TRBD1 (5 bases). The CDR3 is 13 residues long. CDR1 and CDR2 (germline): LNHDA, SQIVND (reference sequence). The V gene lost 5 bases and the J gene lost 7 bases, with 15 bases spanning the gap.

This chain connects TRBV27 to TRBJ2-7, with D possibly matching TRBD1 (6 bases). The CDR3 is 14 residues long. Germline CDR1 MNHEY, CDR2 SMNVEV (reference sequence). Trimming cost V 3 bases and J 2 bases, with 11 bases left between them. The CDR3 sequence: CASSLLNRAYEQYF. The DNA for the CDR3 is TGTGCCAGCAGTTTGCTGAACAGGGCCTACGAGCAGTACTTC.

The chain employs TRBV4-1 and TRBJ2-3, with D perhaps TRBD2 (7 bases). The V end was cut by 0 bases, the J end by 4 bases, with 20 bases between. The germline V gene has CDR1 MGHRA and CDR2 YSYEKL. This CDR3 is 18 amino acids long. CDR3 in amino acids: CASSQDRGGGPGADTQYF. CDR3 in DNA: TGCGCCAGCAGCCAAGATCGTGGGGGAGGGCCAGGGGCAGATACGCAGTATTTT.

The rearrangement joins TRBV5-1 to TRBJ1-4; D perhaps matches TRBD1 (6 bases). V shed 7 bases and J shed 0 bases, with 10 bases lying between them. CDR1 SGHRS and CDR2 YFSETQ come from the germline V gene. The CDR3 runs 14 residues. This CDR3 reads CASGRTATNEKLFF. The CDR3 coding sequence is TGCGCCAGCGGTAGGACAGCAACTAATGAAAAACTGTTTTTT.

This chain uses TRBV18 with TRBJ1-6, with D possibly being TRBD1 (5 bases). The CDR3 length is 15 residues. The V end lost 6 bases, the J end lost 5 bases, and 14 bases lay between the germline ends. Per germline, CDR1 KGHSH and CDR2 LQKENI. CDR3 DNA sequence: TGTGCCAGCTCCCCTCGGGGGGAGCATAATTCACCCCTCCACTTT. Its translation is CASSPRGEHNSPLHF.

The sample holds one count of this clone. V usage is TRBV7-2 and J usage is TRBJ1-4; D remains ambiguous. V was shortened by 1 base and J by 7 bases, with 13 bases between the two germline ends. The V gene's germline CDR1 is SGHTA and CDR2 FQGNSA. This CDR3 contains 15 residues. In nucleotides, the CDR3 is TGTGCCAGCAGCTTAGGTCGCTCTCGGGGTGAAAAACTGTTTTTT. Translation gives CASSLGRSRGEKLFF. The whole variable domain, filled in from reference TRBV7-2 and TRBJ1-4, reads GAGVSQSPSNKVTEKGKDVELRCDPISGHTALYWYRQSLGQGLEFLIYFQGNSAPDKSGLPSDRFSAERTGGSVSTLTIQRTQQEDSAVYLCASSLGRSRGEKLFFGSGTQLSVL.

The V call is TRBV28, the J call TRBJ1-2, with 10 bases matching TRBD1. The junction had 1 base not matched to a gene; V was cut back by 0 bases and J by 6 bases. Germline CDR1 MDHEN, CDR2 SYDVKM. CDR3 length: 14 amino acids. The DNA of the CDR3 is TGTGCCAGCAGTTTATGGGGACAGGGGAATGGCTACACCTTC. Protein product: CASSLWGQGNGYTF.

J is TRBJ1-1 and V is TRBV5-6; TRBD1 agrees at 7 bases. The CDR3 loop spans 19 amino acids. Germline V CDR1 and CDR2: SGHDT, YYEEEE. The J segment lost 0 bases and the V segment lost 3 bases, leaving 17 bases of the junction unmatched. CDR3 sequence reads: CASSYASTGLRHMNTEAFF. DNA for the CDR3: TGTGCCAGCAGCTACGCGTCGACAGGGCTCCGCCACATGAACACTGAAGCTTTCTTT.

The chain uses TRBV5-3 and TRBJ2-7, with 11 bases fitting TRBD1. TRBV5-3 is designated an ORF whose function remains uncertain. The CDR3 loop spans 17 amino acids. The J segment lost 3 bases and the V segment lost 7 bases, leaving 15 bases of the junction unmatched. CDR3 region: CARASKLAGTGGYEQYV. CDR3 nucleotide sequence: TGTGCCAGAGCCAGCAAGCTCGCCGGGACAGGGGGCTACGAGCAGTACGTC.

This sequence joins TRBV30 and TRBJ1-4, with TRBD1 identical over 8 bases. Germline V lookup: CDR1 GTSNPN, CDR2 SVGIG (reference sequence). The CDR3 totals 12 residues. The junction had 4 bases not matched to a gene; V was cut back by 0 bases and J by 13 bases. CDR3 DNA: TGTGCCTGGAGTGTAGGGACAGGTAGACTGTTTTTT. Protein sequence: CAWSVGTGRLFF.

This clone was observed once. The chain links TRBV5-4 to TRBJ2-1, with 7 bases lining up with TRBD2. The CDR3 length is 15 residues. CDR1 SGHNT and CDR2 YYREEE come from the germline V gene (reference sequence). Trimming at V came to 0 bases and at J to 7 bases, leaving 7 bases not matched to a gene. CDR3 loop: CASSLAGGGRNEQFF. The CDR3 DNA sequence: TGTGCCAGCAGCTTGGCTGGCGGGGGTCGAAATGAGCAGTTCTTC.

V is TRBV2 and J is TRBJ2-7; D gene ambiguous. Trimming left V 3 bases short and J 6 bases short, with 9 bases between. The CDR3 is 12 amino acids. The germline CDR1 and CDR2 sequences are SNHLY and FYNNEI. The CDR3 sequence is CASSEPYFEQYV. CDR3 coding DNA: TGTGCCAGCAGTGAGCCCTACTTCGAGCAGTACGTC.

The rearrangement links TRBV7-3 to TRBJ2-2, with TRBD1 identical over 7 bases. V lost 5 bases to trimming and J lost 1 base; unmatched junction nucleotides: 4. In germline, CDR1 is SGHTA, CDR2 FQGTGA. The CDR3 spans 15 residues. The CDR3, as DNA: TGTGCCAGCAGCCGGGGACAGAGGAACACCGGGGAGCTGTTTTTT. It is translated as CASSRGQRNTGELFF.

This rearrangement joins TRBV18 to TRBJ1-2; 10 bases line up with TRBD1. The CDR3 length is 17 residues. The germline gives CDR1 KGHSH, CDR2 LQKENI. Germline trimming cut 1 base from V and 4 bases from J; bases unmatched to any gene: 9. Written as DNA, the CDR3 is TGTGCCAGCTCACCACTGACAGGGGGCGGGAGTGGCTATGGCTACACCTTC. Protein sequence: CASSPLTGGGSGYGYTF.

This clone has a handful of counts. V and J are TRBV5-6 and TRBJ1-5; tentatively, D is TRBD1 (5 bases). The germline V gene encodes CDR1 SGHDT and CDR2 YYEEEE. V was clipped by 0 bases and J by 7 bases, with 8 bases between them. CDR3 size: 13 residues. CDR3 nucleotide sequence: TGTGCCAGCAGCTTGGGGGGCGCCCAGCCCCAGCATTTT. It translates to CASSLGGAQPQHF. Drawing the rest from reference TRBV5-6 and TRBJ1-5, the complete variable domain is DAGVTQSPTHLIKTRGQQVTLRCSPKSGHDTVSWYQQALGQGPQFIFQYYEEEERQRGNFPDRFSGHQFPNYSSELNVNALLLGDSALYLCASSLGGAQPQHFGDGTRLSIL.

CDR3 sequence reads: CASSSTGGGETQYF. Written as DNA, the CDR3 is TGTGCCAGCAGCTCGACAGGGGGAGGAGAGACCCAGTACTTC. The V gene is TRBV5-4, the J gene TRBJ2-5; the match to TRBD1 covers 9 bases. CDR1 is SGHNT and CDR2 is YYREEE in the germline V gene (reference sequence). The CDR3 is made up of 14 amino acids. V dropped 3 bases and J dropped 4; count of bases not matched to a gene: 4.

This chain uses TRBV29-1 with TRBJ2-1; 8 bases agree with TRBD2. CDR3 length equals 13 residues. CDR1 is SQVTM and CDR2 is ANQGSEA in the germline V gene. V dropped 4 bases and J dropped 8; count of bases not matched to a gene: 7. As DNA, the CDR3 is TGCAGCGTTGCAGCGGGAGCCTTCGATGAGCAGTTCTTC. Translating gives CSVAAGAFDEQFF.

The gene calls are TRBV3-1 (or the pseudogene TRBV3-2) and TRBJ1-5; maybe TRBD1 (5 bases). The V gene's germline CDR1 is LGHDT and CDR2 YNNKEL (reference sequence). V was shortened by 0 bases and J by 2 bases, with 17 bases between the two germline ends. The CDR3 runs to 18 residues. The CDR3 bases are TGTGCCAGCAGCCAAGACTATGGGGGGGAATTGGGCAATCAGCCCCAGCATTTT. Residues: CASSQDYGGELGNQPQHF.

This clone was seen a handful of times. The rearrangement uses TRBV28 and TRBJ1-1; D remains unclear. Trimming stripped 7 bases from V and 3 bases from J, with 15 bases between. This CDR3 spans 14 amino acids. Germline V lookup: CDR1 MDHEN, CDR2 SYDVKM. The CDR3 region is CASNRYSFDTEAFF. CDR3 bases: TGTGCCAGCAACCGTTACAGTTTTGACACTGAAGCTTTCTTT.

This clone has a single count. The J gene is TRBJ1-1, the V gene TRBV29-1; no clear D. The V end lost 3 bases, the J end lost 5 bases, and 16 bases lay between the germline ends. CDR1 is SQVTM and CDR2 is ANQGSEA in the germline V gene. The CDR3 covers 14 residues. CDR3 residues: CSVDPHRGNTEAFF. The DNA for the CDR3 is TGCAGCGTTGACCCCCACAGAGGGAATACTGAAGCTTTCTTT.

The chain carries TRBV5-1 and TRBJ2-5; a possible D gene is TRBD2 (6 bases). Germline V gene lookup returns CDR1 SGHRS and CDR2 YFSETQ. V lost 6 bases, J lost 2 bases, and 11 bases lay in between. The CDR3 is 13 residues long. CDR3 protein: CASTFRGQETQYF. The CDR3 DNA reads TGCGCCAGCACCTTCCGGGGGCAAGAGACCCAGTACTTC.